This T cell receptor beta chain was documented in a study of neurological immune-mediated disorders. The sample holds many counts of this clonotype. Antigen: not known. Trimming took 6 bases from V and 3 from J, leaving 8 bases between them. Germline CDR1 is MDHEN and CDR2 is SYDVKM. This CDR3 has 13 residues. Synthesis of cDNA was accomplished via 5'RACE employing 10-nucleotide random UMIs. TCRdb ran MiXCR on the 5' RACE reads and lists one entry per CDR3 protein. The sample lists under 80,000 distinct CDR3 sequences, 12% to 15% occurring once. Regarding the study as a whole: Patients with HTLV-1-associated myelopathy showed the most TCR clonal expansion. Those with multiple sclerosis showed the least, falling below healthy controls.

The gene calls are TRBV28 and TRBJ2-2; D not resolved. Sequenced: PBMCs. The source is a woman between 50 and 59 years old in good health. The CDR3 DNA reads TGTGCCAGCAGCCCCCCCCACACCGGGGAGCTGTTTTTT. Translated, it gives CASSPPHTGELFF.